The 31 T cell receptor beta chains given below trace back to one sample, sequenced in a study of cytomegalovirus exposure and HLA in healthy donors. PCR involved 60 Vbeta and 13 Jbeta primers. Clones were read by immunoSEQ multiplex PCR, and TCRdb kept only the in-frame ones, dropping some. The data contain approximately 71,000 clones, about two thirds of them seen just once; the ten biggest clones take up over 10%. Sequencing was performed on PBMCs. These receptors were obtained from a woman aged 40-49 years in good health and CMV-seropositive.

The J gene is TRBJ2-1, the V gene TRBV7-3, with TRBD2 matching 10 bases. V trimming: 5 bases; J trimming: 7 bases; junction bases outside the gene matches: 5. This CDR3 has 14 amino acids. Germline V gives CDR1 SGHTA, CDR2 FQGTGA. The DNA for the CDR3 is TGTGCCAGCAGCAGACTAGCGGGCCGAAATGAGCAGTTCTTC. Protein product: CASSRLAGRNEQFF. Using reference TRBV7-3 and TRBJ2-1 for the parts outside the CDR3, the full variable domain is GAGVSQTPSNKVTEKGKYVELRCDPISGHTALYWYRQSLGQGPEFLIYFQGTGAADDSGLPNDRFFAVRPEGSVSTLKIQRTERGDSAVYLCASSRLAGRNEQFFGPGTRLTVL.

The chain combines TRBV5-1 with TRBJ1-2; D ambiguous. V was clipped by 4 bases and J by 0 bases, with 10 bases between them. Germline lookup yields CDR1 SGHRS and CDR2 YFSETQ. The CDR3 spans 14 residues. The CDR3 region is CASSPRQANYGYTF. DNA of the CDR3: TGCGCCAGCAGCCCCCGACAAGCTAACTATGGCTACACCTTC.

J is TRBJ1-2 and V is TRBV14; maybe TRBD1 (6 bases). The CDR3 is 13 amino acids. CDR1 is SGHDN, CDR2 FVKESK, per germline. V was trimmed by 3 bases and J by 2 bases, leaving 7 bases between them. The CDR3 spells CASSQGANYGYTF. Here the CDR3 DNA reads TGTGCCAGCAGCCAGGGGGCCAACTATGGCTACACCTTC.

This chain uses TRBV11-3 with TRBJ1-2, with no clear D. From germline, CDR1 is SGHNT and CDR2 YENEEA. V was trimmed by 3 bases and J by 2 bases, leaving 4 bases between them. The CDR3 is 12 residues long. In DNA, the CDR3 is TGTGCCAGCAGCTTCGGGAACTATGGCTACACCTTC. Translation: CASSFGNYGYTF. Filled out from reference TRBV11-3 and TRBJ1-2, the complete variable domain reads EAGVVQSPRYKIIEKKQPVAFWCNPISGHNTLYWYLQNLGQGPELLIRYENEEAVDDSQLPKDRFSAERLKGVDSTLKIQPAELGDSAVYLCASSFGNYGYTFGSGTRLTVV.

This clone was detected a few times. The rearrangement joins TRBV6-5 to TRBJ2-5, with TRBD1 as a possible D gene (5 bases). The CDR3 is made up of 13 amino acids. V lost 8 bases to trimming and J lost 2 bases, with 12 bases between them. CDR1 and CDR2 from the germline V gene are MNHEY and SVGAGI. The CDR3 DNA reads TGTGCCAGCTCTTTCGCAGGGCAAGAGACCCAGTACTTC. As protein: CASSFAGQETQYF.

The DNA of the CDR3 is TGTGCCAGCAGCTTGGACAGTAGCAATCAGCCCCAGCATTTT. Translating it yields CASSLDSSNQPQHF. V usage is TRBV5-4 and J usage is TRBJ1-5; unclear D gene. Trimming cost V 0 bases and J 0 bases, with 4 bases left between them. The CDR3 covers 14 residues. The germline V gene has CDR1 SGHNT and CDR2 YYREEE (reference sequence).

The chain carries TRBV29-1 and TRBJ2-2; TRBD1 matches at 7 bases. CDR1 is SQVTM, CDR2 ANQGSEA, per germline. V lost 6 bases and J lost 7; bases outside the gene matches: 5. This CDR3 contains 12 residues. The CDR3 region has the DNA TGCAGCGTCGCTCAGGGGGTCGGGGAGCTGTTTTTT. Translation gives CSVAQGVGELFF.

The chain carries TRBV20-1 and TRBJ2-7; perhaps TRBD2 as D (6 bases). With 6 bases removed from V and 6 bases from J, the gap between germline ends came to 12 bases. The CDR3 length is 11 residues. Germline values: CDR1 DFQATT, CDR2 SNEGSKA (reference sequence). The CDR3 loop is CSAVTSTEQYF. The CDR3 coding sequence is TGCAGTGCGGTCACTAGCACCGAGCAGTACTTC.

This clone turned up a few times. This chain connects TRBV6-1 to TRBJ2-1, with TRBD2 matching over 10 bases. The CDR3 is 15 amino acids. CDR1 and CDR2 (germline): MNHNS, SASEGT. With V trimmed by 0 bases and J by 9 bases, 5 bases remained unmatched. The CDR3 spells CASSEASSGGLEQFF. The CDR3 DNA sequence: TGTGCCAGCAGTGAAGCTTCTAGCGGGGGCCTTGAGCAGTTCTTC.

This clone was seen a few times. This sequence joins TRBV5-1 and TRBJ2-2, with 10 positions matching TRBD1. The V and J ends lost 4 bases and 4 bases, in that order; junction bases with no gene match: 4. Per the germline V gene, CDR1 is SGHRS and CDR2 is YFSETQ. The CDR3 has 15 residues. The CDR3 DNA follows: TGCGCCAGCAGCCGGACAGGGGGGACCACCGGGGAGCTGTTTTTT. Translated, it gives CASSRTGGTTGELFF.

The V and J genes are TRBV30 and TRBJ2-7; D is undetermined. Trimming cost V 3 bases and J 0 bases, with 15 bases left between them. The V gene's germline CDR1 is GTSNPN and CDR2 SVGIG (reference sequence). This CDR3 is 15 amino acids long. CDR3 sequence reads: CAWSFDSLGSYEQYF. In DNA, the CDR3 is TGTGCCTGGAGCTTCGACTCCCTCGGCTCCTACGAGCAGTACTTC. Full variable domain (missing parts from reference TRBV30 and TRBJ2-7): SQTIHQWPATLVQPVGSPLSLECTVEGTSNPNLYWYRQAAGRGLQLLFYSVGIGQISSEVPQNLSASRPQDRQFILSSKKLLLSDSGFYLCAWSFDSLGSYEQYFGPGTRLTVT.

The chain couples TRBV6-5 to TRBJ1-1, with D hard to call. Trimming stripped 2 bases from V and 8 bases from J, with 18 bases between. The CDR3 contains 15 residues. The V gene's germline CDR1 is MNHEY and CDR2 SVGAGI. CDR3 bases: TGTGCCAGCAGTTACACCACTCCGACCTACGGGGAAGCTTTCTTT. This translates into CASSYTTPTYGEAFF.

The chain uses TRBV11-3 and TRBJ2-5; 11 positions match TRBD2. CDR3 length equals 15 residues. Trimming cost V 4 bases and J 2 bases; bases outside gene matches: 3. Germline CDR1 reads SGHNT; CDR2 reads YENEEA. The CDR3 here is CASSSGLAEQETQYF. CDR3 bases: TGTGCCAGCAGCTCGGGACTAGCGGAACAAGAGACCCAGTACTTC.

In nucleotides, the CDR3 is TGTGCCAGCAGCCCATCCGCGGGGGCGCGGAACGAGCAGTACTTC. Amino acid sequence: CASSPSAGARNEQYF. The chain links TRBV6-1 to TRBJ2-7; tentative D call: TRBD2 (7 bases). Trimming left V 6 bases short and J 5 bases short, with 20 bases between. Germline CDR1 and CDR2: MNHNS and SASEGT. The CDR3 is made up of 15 amino acids.

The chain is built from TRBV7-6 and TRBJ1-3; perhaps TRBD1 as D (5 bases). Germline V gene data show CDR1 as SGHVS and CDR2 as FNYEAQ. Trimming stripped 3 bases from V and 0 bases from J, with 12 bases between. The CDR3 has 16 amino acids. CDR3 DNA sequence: TGTGCCAGCAGCTTCGGCAGGGAGGGCTCTGGAAACACCATATATTTT. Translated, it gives CASSFGREGSGNTIYF. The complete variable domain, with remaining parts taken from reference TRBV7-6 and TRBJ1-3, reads GAGVSQSPRYKVTKRGQDVALRCDPISGHVSLYWYRQALGQGPEFLTYFNYEAQQDKSGLPNDRFSAERPEGSISTLTIQRTEQRDSAMYRCASSFGREGSGNTIYFGEGSWLTVV.

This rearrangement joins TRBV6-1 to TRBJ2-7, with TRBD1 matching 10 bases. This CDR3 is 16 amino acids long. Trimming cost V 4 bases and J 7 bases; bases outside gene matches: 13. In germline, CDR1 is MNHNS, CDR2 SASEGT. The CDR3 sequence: CASSGGQGTFIGEQYF. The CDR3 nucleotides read TGTGCCAGCAGTGGGGGACAGGGGACCTTTATTGGGGAGCAGTACTTC.

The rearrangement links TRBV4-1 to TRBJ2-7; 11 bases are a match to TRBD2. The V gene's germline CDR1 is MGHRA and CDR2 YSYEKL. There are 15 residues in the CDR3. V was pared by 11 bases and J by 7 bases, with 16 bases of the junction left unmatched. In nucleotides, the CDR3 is TGCGCCTCCCGTTTGGGGGTAGCGGGGGGGTTAGAGCAGTACTTC. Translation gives CASRLGVAGGLEQYF.

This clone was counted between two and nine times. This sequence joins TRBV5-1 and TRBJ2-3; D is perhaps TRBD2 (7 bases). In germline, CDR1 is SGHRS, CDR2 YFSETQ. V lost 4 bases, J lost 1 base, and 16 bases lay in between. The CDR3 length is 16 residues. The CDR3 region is CASSDIGGGGTDTQYF. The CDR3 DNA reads TGCGCCAGCAGCGATATAGGGGGGGGCGGCACAGATACGCAGTATTTT.

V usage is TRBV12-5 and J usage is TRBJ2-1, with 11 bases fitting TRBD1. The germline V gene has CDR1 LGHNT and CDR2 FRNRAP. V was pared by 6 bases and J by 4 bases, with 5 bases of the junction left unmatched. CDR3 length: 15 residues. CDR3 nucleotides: TGTGCTAGTGGGACCGGGACAGGGGGTTACAATGAGCAGTTCTTC. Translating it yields CASGTGTGGYNEQFF. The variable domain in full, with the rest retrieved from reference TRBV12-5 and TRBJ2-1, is DARVTQTPRHKVTEMGQEVTMRCQPILGHNTVFWYRQTMMQGLELLAYFRNRAPLDDSGMPKDRFSAEMPDATLATLKIQPSEPRDSAVYFCASGTGTGGYNEQFFGPGTRLTVL.

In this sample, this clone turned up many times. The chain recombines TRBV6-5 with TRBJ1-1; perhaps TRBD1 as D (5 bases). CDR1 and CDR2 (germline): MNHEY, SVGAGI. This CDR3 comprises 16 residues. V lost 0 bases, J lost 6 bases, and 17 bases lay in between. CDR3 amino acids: CASSYSSGAAVAEAFF. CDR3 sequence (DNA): TGTGCCAGCAGTTACTCGAGTGGGGCTGCGGTAGCTGAAGCTTTCTTT.

The CDR3 loop is CASSPRAATDTQYF. For the CDR3, the DNA is TGTGCCAGCAGCCCCAGGGCTGCCACAGATACGCAGTATTTT. The V gene is TRBV7-9, the J gene TRBJ2-3, with TRBD1 as a possible D gene (5 bases). The germline gives CDR1 SEHNR, CDR2 FQNEAQ (reference sequence). The CDR3 runs 14 residues. Trimming stripped 5 bases from V and 2 bases from J, with 11 bases between.

CDR3 loop: CAWSKDRTGRAEKLFF. The CDR3 DNA sequence: TGTGCCTGGAGTAAAGATCGGACAGGGCGGGCTGAAAAACTGTTTTTT. The chain employs TRBV30 and TRBJ1-4; TRBD1 aligns across 8 bases. After removal of 2 bases from V and 7 bases from J, the junction contained 12 bases not matched to a gene. The germline V gene has CDR1 GTSNPN and CDR2 SVGIG (reference sequence). This CDR3 is 16 amino acids long.

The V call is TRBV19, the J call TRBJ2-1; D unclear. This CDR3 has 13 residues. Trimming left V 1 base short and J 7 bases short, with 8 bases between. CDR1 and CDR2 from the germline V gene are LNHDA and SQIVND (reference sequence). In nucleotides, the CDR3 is TGTGCCAGTAGTATAGTGCCAGGTAATGAGCAGTTCTTC. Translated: CASSIVPGNEQFF.

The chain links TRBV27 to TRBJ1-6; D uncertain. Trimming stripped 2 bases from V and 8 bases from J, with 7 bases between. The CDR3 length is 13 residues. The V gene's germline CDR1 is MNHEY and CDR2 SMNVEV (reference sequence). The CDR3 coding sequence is TGTGCCAGCAGTTTAGCGCGCCATTCACCCCTCCACTTT. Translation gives CASSLARHSPLHF.

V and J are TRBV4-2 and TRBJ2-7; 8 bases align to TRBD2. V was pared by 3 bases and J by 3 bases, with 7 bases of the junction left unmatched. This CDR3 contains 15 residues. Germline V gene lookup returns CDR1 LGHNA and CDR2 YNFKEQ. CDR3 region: CASSHRGGQFYEQYF. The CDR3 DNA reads TGTGCCAGCAGCCACCGGGGGGGTCAGTTCTACGAGCAGTACTTC.

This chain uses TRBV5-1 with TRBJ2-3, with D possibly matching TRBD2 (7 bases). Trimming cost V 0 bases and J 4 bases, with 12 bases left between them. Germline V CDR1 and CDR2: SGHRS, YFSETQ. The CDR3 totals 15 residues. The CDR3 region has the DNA TGCGCCAGCAGCTTGGCTGGGGGGGCCGCAGATACGCAGTATTTT. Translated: CASSLAGGAADTQYF.

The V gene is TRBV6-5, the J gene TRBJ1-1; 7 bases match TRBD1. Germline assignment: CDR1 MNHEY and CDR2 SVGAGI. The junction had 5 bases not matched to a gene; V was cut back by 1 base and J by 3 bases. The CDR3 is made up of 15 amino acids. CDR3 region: CASSYYTGVYTEAFF. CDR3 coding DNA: TGTGCCAGCAGTTACTATACAGGGGTTTACACTGAAGCTTTCTTT.

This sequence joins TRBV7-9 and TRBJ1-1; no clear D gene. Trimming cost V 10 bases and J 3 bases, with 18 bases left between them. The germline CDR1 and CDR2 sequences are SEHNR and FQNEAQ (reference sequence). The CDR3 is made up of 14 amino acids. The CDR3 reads CATPRLGLDTEAFF. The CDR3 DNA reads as TGTGCCACTCCGCGGTTGGGTTTGGACACTGAAGCTTTCTTT.

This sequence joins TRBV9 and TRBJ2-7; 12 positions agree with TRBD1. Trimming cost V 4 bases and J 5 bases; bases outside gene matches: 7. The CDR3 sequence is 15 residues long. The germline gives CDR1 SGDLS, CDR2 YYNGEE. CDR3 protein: CASSSGGTGGDEQYF. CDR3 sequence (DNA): TGTGCCAGCAGCAGTGGTGGGACAGGGGGCGACGAGCAGTACTTC.

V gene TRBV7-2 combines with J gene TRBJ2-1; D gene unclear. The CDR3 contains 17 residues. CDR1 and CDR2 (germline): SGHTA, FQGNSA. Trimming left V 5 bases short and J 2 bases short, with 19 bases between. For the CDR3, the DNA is TGTGCCAGCAGCCACCGATCGAGTAGCAGTGCCTACAATGAGCAGTTCTTC. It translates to CASSHRSSSSAYNEQFF.

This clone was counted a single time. CDR3: CASSHWEGVDYEQYF. CDR3 in DNA: TGCGCCAGCAGCCACTGGGAGGGCGTAGACTACGAGCAGTACTTC. The chain employs TRBV4-1 and TRBJ2-7, with 7 bases that match TRBD2. Germline trimming cut 3 bases from V and 3 bases from J; bases unmatched to any gene: 8. CDR1 MGHRA and CDR2 YSYEKL come from the germline V gene. The CDR3 totals 15 residues.